The 15 T cell receptor beta chains below come from one sample, sequenced in a study of blood T cell repertoires in COVID-19. The method was immunoSEQ multiplex PCR; TCRdb's version includes in-frame clones alone and lacks a portion of them. The sample shows tens of thousands of clones, around 84% of them seen only once. What was sequenced was peripheral blood. All receptors derive from a man in his fifties or sixties with active COVID-19.

CDR3 sequence reads: CASSRQGFGYGYTF. CDR3 nucleotides: TGCGCCAGCAGCCGACAGGGATTCGGCTATGGCTACACCTTC. The chain recombines TRBV4-1 with TRBJ1-2; the match to TRBD1 covers 7 bases. Per germline, CDR1 MGHRA and CDR2 YSYEKL. V shed 4 bases, J shed 4 bases, and the junction held 6 bases outside the gene matches. The CDR3 sequence is 14 residues long.

In its sample, this clone was seen once. V gene TRBV7-2 combines with J gene TRBJ2-1, with D possibly matching TRBD2 (5 bases). Trimming removed 1 base from V and 2 bases from J, with 6 bases in between. Germline V gives CDR1 SGHTA, CDR2 FQGNSA. There are 14 residues in the CDR3. The CDR3 coding sequence is TGTGCCAGCAGCTTAGACGGGGCCTACAATGAGCAGTTCTTC. Amino acids: CASSLDGAYNEQFF. Together with reference TRBV7-2 and TRBJ2-1, the CDR3 gives the full variable domain: GAGVSQSPSNKVTEKGKDVELRCDPISGHTALYWYRQSLGQGLEFLIYFQGNSAPDKSGLPSDRFSAERTGGSVSTLTIQRTQQEDSAVYLCASSLDGAYNEQFFGPGTRLTVL.

The rearrangement uses TRBV6-2 or TRBV6-3 and TRBJ2-1, with D uncertain. CDR1 is MNHEY and CDR2 is SVGEGT in the germline V gene. This CDR3 has 12 residues. Trimming left V 2 bases short and J 13 bases short, with 12 bases between. CDR3 nucleotide sequence: TGTGCCAGCAGTTACCCCTCTCGTTTTCAGTTCTTC. As protein: CASSYPSRFQFF.

The chain is built from TRBV2 and TRBJ1-3; 7 positions agree with TRBD1. CDR3 size: 16 residues. Trimming at V came to 2 bases and at J to 4 bases, leaving 8 bases not matched to a gene. Per the germline V gene, CDR1 is SNHLY and CDR2 is FYNNEI. The CDR3 sequence: CASSEYGTAGGNTIYF. Written as DNA, the CDR3 is TGTGCCAGCAGTGAATACGGGACAGCAGGAGGAAACACCATATATTTT.

V is TRBV15 and J is TRBJ1-5; TRBD1 matches 10 bases. Germline CDR1 reads LNHNV; CDR2 reads YYDKDF (reference sequence). The V segment lost 1 base and the J segment 7 bases; nucleotides outside the gene matches: 4. This CDR3 comprises 15 residues. The CDR3 spells CATSRGQGADQPQHF. The CDR3 DNA follows: TGTGCCACCAGCAGAGGACAGGGGGCGGACCAGCCCCAGCATTTT.

This chain uses TRBV5-4 with TRBJ1-4; D perhaps matches TRBD1 (5 bases). This CDR3 contains 14 residues. CDR1 is SGHNT, CDR2 YYREEE, per germline (reference sequence). Trimming took 4 bases from V and 2 from J, leaving 9 bases between them. This CDR3 is CASSAGGTNEKLFF. The CDR3 nucleotides are TGTGCCAGCAGCGCGGGGGGTACTAATGAAAAACTGTTTTTT.

This chain links TRBV12-5 with TRBJ2-7, with a weak D call TRBD2 (5 bases). The germline CDR1 and CDR2 sequences are LGHNT and FRNRAP. V was shortened by 5 bases and J by 6 bases, with 14 bases between the two germline ends. The CDR3 has 13 residues. The CDR3 coding sequence is TGTGCTAGTGGTCCGACTCTAGCTCTCGAGCAGTACGTC. It is translated as CASGPTLALEQYV.

The chain employs TRBV10-1 and TRBJ2-2; a possible D gene is TRBD1 (5 bases). Germline CDR1 WNHNN, CDR2 SYGVQD (reference sequence). The CDR3 length is 12 residues. V was shortened by 6 bases and J by 4 bases, with 6 bases between the two germline ends. CDR3 DNA sequence: TGCGCCAGCAGAGGGGCCACCGGGGAGCTGTTTTTT. Translation: CASRGATGELFF.

V gene TRBV4-1 combines with J gene TRBJ2-3; TRBD2 matches 7 bases. Germline V gene sequence: CDR1 MGHRA, CDR2 YSYEKL. The CDR3 covers 15 residues. J was trimmed by 2 bases and V by 0 bases; bases with no gene match: 2. This CDR3 reads CASSQDAGVTDTQYF. The CDR3 DNA follows: TGCGCCAGCAGCCAAGATGCGGGGGTCACAGATACGCAGTATTTT.

The CDR3 nucleotides are TGTGCCAGTAGTAGAACCGGGACAGCGAACGGCTACACCTTC. Protein product: CASSRTGTANGYTF. The V gene is TRBV19, the J gene TRBJ1-2; 7 nucleotides line up with TRBD1. Germline lookup yields CDR1 LNHDA and CDR2 SQIVND (reference sequence). V lost 4 bases to trimming and J lost 8 bases; unmatched junction nucleotides: 10. This CDR3 has 14 amino acids.

V and J are TRBV3-1 (or the pseudogene TRBV3-2) and TRBJ1-1; tentatively, D is TRBD1 (5 bases). CDR3 length equals 13 residues. V lost 3 bases and J lost 8, with 13 bases in between. CDR1 and CDR2 from the germline V gene are LGHDT and YNNKEL (reference sequence). DNA of the CDR3: TGTGCCAGCAGCCATTTCAGGGTTGGAGAAGCTTTCTTT. Its translation: CASSHFRVGEAFF.

The J gene is TRBJ1-1, the V gene TRBV5-5, with 9 bases identical to TRBD1. V shed 4 bases, J shed 4 bases, and the junction held 11 bases outside the gene matches. Germline assignment: CDR1 SGHKS and CDR2 YYEKEE (reference sequence). CDR3 length: 16 residues. This chain's CDR3 is CASSLPGQGVFTEAFF. The DNA for the CDR3 is TGTGCCAGCAGCCTACCGGGACAGGGCGTCTTCACTGAAGCTTTCTTT. Full variable domain (remainder filled in from reference TRBV5-5 and TRBJ1-1): DAGVTQSPTHLIKTRGQQVTLRCSPISGHKSVSWYQQVLGQGPQFIFQYYEKEERGRGNFPDRFSARQFPNYSSELNVNALLLGDSALYLCASSLPGQGVFTEAFFGQGTRLTVV.

J is TRBJ2-7 and V is TRBV3-1 (or the pseudogene TRBV3-2); 10 bases fit TRBD1. The CDR3 has 15 residues. Germline loops: CDR1 LGHDT, CDR2 YNNKEL (reference sequence). The V and J ends lost 5 bases and 2 bases, in that order; junction bases with no gene match: 6. The CDR3 region has the DNA TGTGCCAGCAGCGCCAGGGACAGGGGCACCTACGAGCAGTACTTC. This encodes CASSARDRGTYEQYF.

V and J are TRBV28 and TRBJ1-1; D gene uncertain. Germline CDR1 reads MDHEN; CDR2 reads SYDVKM. The CDR3 totals 11 residues. The V gene lost 6 bases and the J gene lost 11 bases, with 13 bases spanning the gap. The DNA for the CDR3 is TGTGCCAGCAGCTCCTCCTTTGGCGCTTTCTTT. It is translated as CASSSSFGAFF.

This clone has a handful of counts. The chain uses TRBV7-9 and TRBJ1-3; D not certain. Germline CDR1 and CDR2: SEHNR and FQNEAQ (reference sequence). CDR3 length equals 15 residues. V was trimmed by 5 bases and J by 0 bases, leaving 11 bases between them. The CDR3 DNA is TGTGCCAGCAGCCGAAAACTAGGCTCTGGAAACACCATATATTTT. Encoded protein: CASSRKLGSGNTIYF.